The 25 T cell receptor beta chains given below trace back to one sample, sequenced in a study of T cells expressing NK-cell markers. TCRdb reprocessed the 5' RACE reads, keeping one entry per CDR3 protein, no DNA. Across 500,000 to 700,000 distinct CDR3 sequences, the top ten clones capture under 4.5% of the sample. The source material was blood T cells: a sorted CD56 or NKG2C T cell subset, CD4+ or CD8+ T cells, or bulk PBMC T cells (not recorded which). These receptors all come from a young man in good health.

This chain links TRBV12-3 or TRBV12-4 with TRBJ2-3; the TRBD2 assignment by TCRdb is unverifiable without DNA. This CDR3 region has 14 residues. CDR3 protein: CASSLAKGTRAQYF.

The rearrangement uses TRBV11-3 and TRBJ2-1; TCRdb's D gene call, TRBD2, goes unchecked for lack of DNA. There are 15 residues in the CDR3. CDR1 and CDR2 from the germline V gene are SGHNT and YENEEA. The CDR3 is CASSFRGASGNEQFF.

The genes are TRBV28 and TRBJ2-7; TCRdb reports TRBD1, a call that lacks DNA to check it against. The CDR3 runs to 13 residues. Germline CDR1 reads MDHEN; CDR2 reads SYDVKM. CDR3 sequence reads: CAHTGQASYEQYF.

This CDR3 reads CASSRVLNQPQHF. This chain joins TRBV5-5 and TRBJ1-5. The CDR3 sequence is 13 residues long. From germline, CDR1 is SGHKS and CDR2 YYEKEE (reference sequence).

This CDR3 reads CSARGVGFEETQYF. The chain links TRBV20-1 to TRBJ2-5; checking the TCRdb D call of TRBD2 is not possible without DNA. The CDR3 sequence is 14 residues long. Germline V lookup: CDR1 DFQATT, CDR2 SNEGSKA (reference sequence).

The CDR3 here is CASSRLAEGNIQYF. The chain is built from TRBV7-2 and TRBJ2-4; TCRdb calls TRBD2, which cannot be checked without DNA. The CDR3 is 14 amino acids. The V gene's germline CDR1 is SGHTA and CDR2 FQGNSA. The complete variable domain, with remaining parts taken from reference TRBV7-2 and TRBJ2-4, reads GAGVSQSPSNKVTEKGKDVELRCDPISGHTALYWYRQSLGQGLEFLIYFQGNSAPDKSGLPSDRFSAERTGGSVSTLTIQRTQQEDSAVYLCASSRLAEGNIQYFGAGTRLSVL.

This chain joins TRBV12-3 or TRBV12-4 and TRBJ1-6; with no DNA, the TCRdb D assignment of TRBD1 cannot be verified. The CDR3 has 14 amino acids. Here the CDR3 reads CASSPQGARTPLHF.

J is TRBJ2-4 and V is TRBV25-1; TCRdb outputs TRBD1, but without DNA this stays unchecked. Germline V gene lookup returns CDR1 MGHDK and CDR2 SYGVNS. This CDR3 has 14 residues. The chain's CDR3 is CASSEGQGTLVQYF.

V usage is TRBV12-3 or TRBV12-4 and J usage is TRBJ2-2. The CDR3 is 13 amino acids. This chain's CDR3 is CASRSSNTGELFF.

V usage is TRBV7-8 and J usage is TRBJ2-2. Germline CDR1 SGHVS, CDR2 FQNEAQ. There are 14 residues in the CDR3. The CDR3 here is CASSLFANTGELFF.

The rearrangement links TRBV28 to TRBJ1-6. The germline gives CDR1 MDHEN, CDR2 SYDVKM. The CDR3 loop spans 15 amino acids. The CDR3 protein is CASSKPELDNSPLHF.

This chain uses TRBV20-1 with TRBJ2-1; TCRdb reports TRBD2, a call that lacks DNA to check it against. CDR1 DFQATT and CDR2 SNEGSKA come from the germline V gene (reference sequence). The CDR3 consists of 15 residues. CDR3 sequence: CSANDGRLAIDEQFF.

The chain has TRBV4-3 and TRBJ2-1; TCRdb gives TRBD1 as the D gene, but with no DNA this cannot be confirmed. The germline V gene has CDR1 LGHNA and CDR2 YSLEER. CDR3 length: 13 residues. This CDR3 is CASSQVQGGEQFF.

The chain recombines TRBV3-1 with TRBJ2-6; with no DNA, the TCRdb D assignment of TRBD1 cannot be verified. Germline lookup yields CDR1 LGHDT and CDR2 YNNKEL (reference sequence). The CDR3 is made up of 18 amino acids. CDR3: CASSRLGQGNSGANVLTF.

The chain couples TRBV4-1 to TRBJ2-3; the D call of TRBD2 rests on TCRdb alone, since no DNA is present to check it. The CDR3 has 17 amino acids. Germline lookup yields CDR1 MGHRA and CDR2 YSYEKL. This chain's CDR3 is CASSPSLASGGTDTQYF.

The chain has TRBV30 and TRBJ2-5; TCRdb selects TRBD1, and the lack of DNA leaves this call unchecked. The CDR3 covers 14 residues. Germline loops: CDR1 GTSNPN, CDR2 SVGIG (reference sequence). The CDR3 loop reads CAWSSGQDQETQYF. The variable domain in full, completed from reference TRBV30 and TRBJ2-5, reads SQTIHQWPATLVQPVGSPLSLECTVEGTSNPNLYWYRQAAGRGLQLLFYSVGIGQISSEVPQNLSASRPQDRQFILSSKKLLLSDSGFYLCAWSSGQDQETQYFGPGTRLLVL.

This chain connects TRBV12-3 or TRBV12-4 to TRBJ1-2; the TCRdb call, TRBD1, lacks DNA for checking. The CDR3 is made up of 12 amino acids. CDR3 loop: CASSLSPYGYTF.

This sequence joins TRBV12-3 or TRBV12-4 and TRBJ1-1. The length of the CDR3 is 13 residues. The CDR3 loop is CASRIRTGPEAFF.

The chain is built from TRBV24-1 and TRBJ2-3; the D call from TCRdb, TRBD1, cannot be confirmed without DNA. The CDR3 totals 17 residues. From germline, CDR1 is KGHDR and CDR2 SFDVKD. The CDR3 protein is CATSDPLLRGGTDTQYF.

This chain joins TRBV5-6 and TRBJ2-1; TCRdb's D call of TRBD2 is untestable without DNA. Germline V gene lookup returns CDR1 SGHDT and CDR2 YYEEEE. The CDR3 has 16 residues. Here the CDR3 reads CASSLRRLADYNEQFF.

The chain is built from TRBV11-2 and TRBJ2-3. The CDR3 is 18 amino acids. CDR1 and CDR2 from the germline V gene are SGHAT and FQNNGV. CDR3 region: CASSLVHWNGASTDTQYF.

The V gene is TRBV7-9, the J gene TRBJ1-1; the D call of TRBD1 rests on TCRdb alone, since no DNA is present to check it. This CDR3 comprises 17 residues. The germline CDR1 and CDR2 sequences are SEHNR and FQNEAQ (reference sequence). The CDR3 sequence: CASSPGPGGGKSTEAFF. Using reference TRBV7-9 and TRBJ1-1 for the parts outside the CDR3, the full variable domain is DTGVSQNPRHKITKRGQNVTFRCDPISEHNRLYWYRQTLGQGPEFLTYFQNEAQLEKSRLLSDRFSAERPKGSFSTLEIQRTEQGDSAMYLCASSPGPGGGKSTEAFFGQGTRLTVV.

The V gene is TRBV9, the J gene TRBJ2-3; absent DNA, TCRdb's TRBD2 call cannot be checked. CDR1 is SGDLS, CDR2 YYNGEE, per germline. The CDR3 has 17 amino acids. The CDR3 sequence: CASSSGTSGRQYDTQYF.

The rearrangement links TRBV15 to TRBJ2-1. The CDR3 totals 18 residues. In germline, CDR1 is LNHNV, CDR2 YYDKDF (reference sequence). CDR3 amino acids: CATSRTSGGLRSYGEQFF.

The genes are TRBV7-9 and TRBJ2-7; the TCRdb call, TRBD1, lacks DNA for checking. The CDR3 runs 16 residues. Germline values: CDR1 SEHNR, CDR2 FQNEAQ (reference sequence). The CDR3 protein is CASSQTTGAPTYEQYF.